The next 19 T cell receptor beta chains were all read from a single sample in a study of Ad26.COV2.S vaccination and SARS-CoV-2 variants. Treatment: roughly 19 received Ad26.COV2.S at low or high dose, single or two shots; about 5 received placebo; per-sample allocation not given. All samples were drawn on day 63, counting from the first vaccine or placebo injection. Produced via immunoSEQ multiplex PCR; TCRdb's table is partial and in-frame only. The repertoire holds under 250,000 clones, about 83% seen once, with approximately 3% in the top ten. This material consisted of peripheral blood, taken in a trial of Ad26.COV2.S vaccine versus placebo. Receptors originate from a person between 18 and 65 years old who received the Ad26.COV2.S COVID-19 vaccine or a placebo.

This clone was seen a single time. This chain links TRBV29-1 with TRBJ2-7; D not certain. Germline values: CDR1 SQVTM, CDR2 ANQGSEA. The V and J ends lost 4 bases and 2 bases respectively, with 9 bases between them. This CDR3 is 12 amino acids long. CDR3 residues: CSVVVSTYEQYV. CDR3 DNA: TGCAGCGTTGTAGTCAGCACCTACGAGCAGTACGTC.

The rearrangement uses TRBV2 and TRBJ2-1; 10 bases fit TRBD2. The CDR3 extends over 15 amino acids. The trim removed 3 bases at V and 6 bases at J, leaving 5 bases unmatched. The germline CDR1 and CDR2 sequences are SNHLY and FYNNEI. This chain's CDR3 is CASSDRTSGFNEQFF. The DNA of the CDR3 is TGTGCCAGCAGTGACCGGACTAGCGGATTCAATGAGCAGTTCTTC.

J is TRBJ1-5 and V is TRBV4-2, with D perhaps TRBD1 (5 bases). This CDR3 comprises 16 residues. Germline lookup yields CDR1 LGHNA and CDR2 YNFKEQ. V lost 0 bases to trimming and J lost 0 bases, with 9 bases between them. CDR3 residues: CASSQEGEYSNQPQHF. In nucleotides, the CDR3 is TGTGCCAGCAGCCAAGAAGGGGAATATAGCAATCAGCCCCAGCATTTT.

This chain links TRBV14 with TRBJ2-3; D is perhaps TRBD1 (6 bases). Germline V gene data show CDR1 as SGHDN and CDR2 as FVKESK. Trimming removed 1 base from V and 1 base from J, with 12 bases in between. The CDR3 is 16 amino acids. CDR3 region: CASSQAAGARTDTQYF. Here the CDR3 DNA reads TGTGCCAGCAGCCAAGCGGCAGGGGCTCGCACAGATACGCAGTATTTT.

The V call is TRBV2, the J call TRBJ2-4; D call uncertain. V was shortened by 7 bases and J by 0 bases, with 19 bases between the two germline ends. Germline loops: CDR1 SNHLY, CDR2 FYNNEI. This CDR3 has 17 amino acids. The CDR3 DNA is TGTGCCAGCATTGGCGCCAGGTTAGAACTAGCCAAAAACATTCAGTACTTC. This encodes CASIGARLELAKNIQYF.

The CDR3 DNA is TGCAGCGTGTCCCGGGACAGCACAGATACGCAGTATTTT. Translating it yields CSVSRDSTDTQYF. This chain uses TRBV29-1 with TRBJ2-3, with D possibly being TRBD1 or TRBD2 (5 bases each). The CDR3 is 13 amino acids. Germline values: CDR1 SQVTM, CDR2 ANQGSEA. The V gene lost 6 bases and the J gene lost 0 bases, with 10 bases spanning the gap.

V usage is TRBV7-9 and J usage is TRBJ2-1; D perhaps matches TRBD2 (5 bases). Trimming took 2 bases from V and 7 from J, leaving 15 bases between them. The CDR3 spans 15 residues. The germline gives CDR1 SEHNR, CDR2 FQNEAQ (reference sequence). The CDR3 sequence: CASSLLMARGNEQFF. CDR3 nucleotides: TGTGCCAGCAGCTTACTGATGGCAAGAGGGAATGAGCAGTTCTTC.

The chain uses TRBV5-8 and TRBJ2-3; 7 bases fit TRBD2. The V segment lost 2 bases and the J segment 6 bases; nucleotides outside the gene matches: 0. Germline CDR1 SGHTS, CDR2 YDEGEE. This CDR3 spans 12 amino acids. CDR3 region: CASSFGRDTQYF. CDR3 bases: TGTGCCAGCAGCTTCGGGAGGGATACGCAGTATTTT.

CDR3 coding DNA: TGTGCCAGCAGTGAGAGGACTAGCGGTCCTCACGGGGAGCAGTTCTTC. Translating it yields CASSERTSGPHGEQFF. The rearrangement joins TRBV6-4 to TRBJ2-1; 10 bases align to TRBD2. CDR1 and CDR2 (germline): MRHNA, SNTAGT. The CDR3 is 16 residues long. The V gene end was trimmed by 3 bases and the J gene end by 10 bases; junction bases not matched to a gene: 12.

The chain is built from TRBV19 and TRBJ1-1; D not resolved. The V and J ends lost 5 bases and 1 base respectively, with 5 bases between them. The CDR3 totals 12 residues. Looked up from germline, CDR1 is LNHDA and CDR2 is SQIVND (reference sequence). The CDR3 nucleotides read TGTGCCAGTAGTCATCGGAACACTGAAGCTTTCTTT. This translates into CASSHRNTEAFF.

This clone was detected a few times. The CDR3 here is CASSDMTGNSNQPQHF. In DNA form, the CDR3 reads TGTGCCAGCAGCGACATGACAGGGAATAGCAATCAGCCCCAGCATTTT. V is TRBV7-8 and J is TRBJ1-5; 7 bases map to TRBD1. From germline, CDR1 is SGHVS and CDR2 FQNEAQ. V was pared by 5 bases and J by 0 bases, with 7 bases of the junction left unmatched. The CDR3 covers 16 residues.

The chain has TRBV3-1 (or the pseudogene TRBV3-2) and TRBJ2-1; 13 bases fit TRBD2. The CDR3 totals 19 residues. Germline CDR1 and CDR2: LGHDT and YNNKEL (reference sequence). V was clipped by 8 bases and J by 0 bases; unmatched bases: 13. The CDR3 protein is CASPLPGTSGVSSYNEQFF. DNA for the CDR3: TGTGCCAGCCCCCTTCCCGGGACTAGCGGGGTTAGCTCCTACAATGAGCAGTTCTTC.

The rearrangement uses TRBV5-4 and TRBJ1-3, with 9 positions matching TRBD1. The germline CDR1 and CDR2 sequences are SGHNT and YYREEE (reference sequence). The CDR3 runs 17 residues. V gave up 0 bases and J gave up 5 bases; unmatched junction bases: 9. In nucleotides, the CDR3 is TGTGCCAGCAGCTTGGGGGGACAGGGCGGTTTGAGAAACACCATATATTTT. This gives the protein CASSLGGQGGLRNTIYF.

The chain recombines TRBV6-2 or TRBV6-3 with TRBJ1-5, with 8 bases identical to TRBD1. The germline V gene has CDR1 MNHEY and CDR2 SVGEGT. V dropped 2 bases and J dropped 5; count of bases not matched to a gene: 11. The length of the CDR3 is 17 residues. This CDR3 is CASSYGTGSPMYQPQHF. Here the CDR3 DNA reads TGTGCCAGCAGTTACGGGACAGGCAGTCCTATGTATCAGCCCCAGCATTTT.

The J gene is TRBJ2-3, the V gene TRBV10-3; 11 positions match TRBD1. Germline CDR1 ENHRY, CDR2 SYGVKD. J gave up 0 bases and V 3 bases, and 5 bases lay outside the gene matches. This CDR3 has 17 residues. The CDR3 reads CAISDPDRGHSTDTQYF. In DNA form, the CDR3 reads TGTGCCATCAGTGACCCGGACAGGGGGCATAGCACAGATACGCAGTATTTT.

This chain connects TRBV9 to TRBJ2-3; 10 positions agree with TRBD2. Trimming at V came to 0 bases and at J to 4 bases, leaving 5 bases not matched to a gene. Per the germline V gene, CDR1 is SGDLS and CDR2 is YYNGEE. The CDR3 is 16 amino acids. CDR3 residues: CASSVVSSGSSDTQYF. CDR3 DNA: TGTGCCAGCAGCGTAGTTTCTAGCGGGAGCTCAGATACGCAGTATTTT. Drawing the rest from reference TRBV9 and TRBJ2-3, the complete variable domain is DSGVTQTPKHLITATGQRVTLRCSPRSGDLSVYWYQQSLDQGLQFLIQYYNGEERAKGNILERFSAQQFPDLHSELNLSSLELGDSALYFCASSVVSSGSSDTQYFGPGTRLTVL.

The CDR3 region has the DNA TGTGCCAGCAGTTGGGCGGGGGAAACCGGGGAGCTGTTTTTT. Translating it yields CASSWAGETGELFF. The genes are TRBV6-2 or TRBV6-3 and TRBJ2-2; TRBD2 aligns across 7 bases. The V gene's germline CDR1 is MNHEY and CDR2 SVGEGT. This CDR3 region has 14 residues. V lost 4 bases and J lost 5; bases outside the gene matches: 4.

The V call is TRBV4-3, the J call TRBJ2-1, with 7 bases fitting TRBD2. This CDR3 has 15 residues. V trimming: 0 bases; J trimming: 4 bases; junction bases outside the gene matches: 3. The germline V gene has CDR1 LGHNA and CDR2 YSLEER. The CDR3 reads CASSQEGGTYNEQFF. As DNA, the CDR3 is TGCGCCAGCAGCCAAGAGGGAGGGACTTACAATGAGCAGTTCTTC.

V gene TRBV5-4 combines with J gene TRBJ2-5; D is possibly TRBD2 (6 bases). The CDR3 sequence is 15 residues long. Trimming removed 3 bases at V and 5 bases at J, with 17 bases between. The germline V gene has CDR1 SGHNT and CDR2 YYREEE (reference sequence). CDR3 sequence (DNA): TGTGCCAGCAGCTCACGGCGGGGAGGTGGTGAGACCCAGTACTTC. Encoded protein: CASSSRRGGGETQYF.